This T cell receptor beta chain appears in the sequencing data of a study of naive and memory T cell subsets. General study points: Especially in CD8 cells, naive repertoires contained a few larger clonotypes, possibly CD45RA-re-expressing memory cells.

An equimolar mix of two oligonucleotides served as the beta constant-region primer for TRBC1 and TRBC2. Nested alpha and beta constant-region primers with the SP2 primer drove four PCR rounds on ligated cDNA. One entry per CDR3 protein, called by TCRdb with MiXCR from the UMI-ligation and nested PCR reads. The sample carries 90,000 to 120,000 distinct CDR3 sequences, 13% to 15% recorded once. The CDR3 covers 14 residues. The V and J ends lost 2 bases and 2 bases respectively, with 8 bases between them. CDR1 and CDR2 from the germline V gene are MDHEN and SYDVKM. This clonotype has at least ten counts. Its antigen is currently unknown.

The chain employs TRBV28 and TRBJ2-3, with no clear D. The origin of this receptor is a human donor in good health. The sequenced sample was naive CD8+ T cells from blood. The CDR3 here is CASSLPTLTDTQYF. The CDR3 region has the DNA TGTGCCAGCAGTTTACCGACGCTCACAGATACGCAGTATTTT.